This TCR beta chain comes out of a study of pediatric ulcerative colitis. A word on this clone: What it binds is not known.

Study-wide results and limits: This repertoire reflects total lymphocytes rather than subpopulations like regulatory T cells.

This CDR3 is 15 amino acids long. Germline CDR1 reads MNHEY; CDR2 reads SMNVEV (reference sequence). V lost 7 bases to trimming and J lost 2 bases; unmatched junction nucleotides: 10. The survey-level immunoSEQ assay was used. Repertoires were generated with immunoSEQ multiplex PCR, while TCRdb's copy carries only in-frame clones and drops some. This sample has more than 12,000 clones, with about 90% found just once. The specimen was blood. This chain connects TRBV27 to TRBJ2-7; 8 positions agree with TRBD1. The clonotype was recovered from a boy aged 10-17 years with moderate ulcerative colitis. CDR3 nucleotide sequence: TGTGCCAGCACCCGAGGGACAGGTACGACCTACGAGCAGTACTTC. It codes for CASTRGTGTTYEQYF.